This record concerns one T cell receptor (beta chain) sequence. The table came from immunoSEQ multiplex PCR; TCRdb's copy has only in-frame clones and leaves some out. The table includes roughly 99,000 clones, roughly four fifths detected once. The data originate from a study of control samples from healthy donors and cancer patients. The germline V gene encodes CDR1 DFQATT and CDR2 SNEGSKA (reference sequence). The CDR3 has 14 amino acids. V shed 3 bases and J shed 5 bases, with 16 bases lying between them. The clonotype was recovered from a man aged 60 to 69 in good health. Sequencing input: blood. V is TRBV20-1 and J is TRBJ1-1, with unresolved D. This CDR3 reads CSASIEGRVTEAFF. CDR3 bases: TGCAGTGCTAGTATCGAGGGTAGGGTGACTGAAGCTTTCTTT.